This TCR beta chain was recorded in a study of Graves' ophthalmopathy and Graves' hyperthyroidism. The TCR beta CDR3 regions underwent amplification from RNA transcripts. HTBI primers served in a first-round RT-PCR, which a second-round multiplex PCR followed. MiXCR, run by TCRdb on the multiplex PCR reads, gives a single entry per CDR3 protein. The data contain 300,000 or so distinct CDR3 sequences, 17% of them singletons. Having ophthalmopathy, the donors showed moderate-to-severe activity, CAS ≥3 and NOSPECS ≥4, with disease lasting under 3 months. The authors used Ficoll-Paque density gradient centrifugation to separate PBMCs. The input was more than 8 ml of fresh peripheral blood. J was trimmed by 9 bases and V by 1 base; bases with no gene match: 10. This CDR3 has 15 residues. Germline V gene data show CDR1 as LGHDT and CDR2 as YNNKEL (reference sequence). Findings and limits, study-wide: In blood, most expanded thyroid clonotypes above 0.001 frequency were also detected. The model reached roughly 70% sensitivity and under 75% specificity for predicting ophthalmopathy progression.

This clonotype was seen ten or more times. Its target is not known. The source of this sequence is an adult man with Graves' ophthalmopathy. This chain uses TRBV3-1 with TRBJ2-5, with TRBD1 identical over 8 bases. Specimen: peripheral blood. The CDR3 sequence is CASSQATGGGEAQYF. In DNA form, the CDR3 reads TGTGCCAGCAGCCAAGCAACAGGGGGTGGGGAGGCCCAGTACTTC.